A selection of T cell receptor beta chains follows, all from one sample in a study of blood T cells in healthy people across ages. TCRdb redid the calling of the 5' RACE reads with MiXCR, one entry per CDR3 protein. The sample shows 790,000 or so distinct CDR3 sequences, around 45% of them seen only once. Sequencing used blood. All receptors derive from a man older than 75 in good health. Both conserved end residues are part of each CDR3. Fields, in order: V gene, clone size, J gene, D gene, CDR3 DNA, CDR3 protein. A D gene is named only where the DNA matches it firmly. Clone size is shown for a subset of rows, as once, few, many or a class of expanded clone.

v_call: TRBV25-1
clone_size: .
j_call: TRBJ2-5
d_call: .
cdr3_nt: TGTGCCAGCAGTGAATTATTGGGTGAAGAGACCCAGTACTTC
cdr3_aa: CASSELLGEETQYF

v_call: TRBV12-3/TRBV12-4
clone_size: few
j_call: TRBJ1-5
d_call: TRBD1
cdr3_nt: TGTGCCAGCAGTCCCAGGGGGCAACAGCCCCAGCATTTT
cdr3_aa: CASSPRGQQPQHF

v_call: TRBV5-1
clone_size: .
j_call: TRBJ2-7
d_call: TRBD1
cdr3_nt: TGCGCCAGCCGCAACCGCATTACAGGGGTTAACTACGAGCAGTACTTC
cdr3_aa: CASRNRITGVNYEQYF

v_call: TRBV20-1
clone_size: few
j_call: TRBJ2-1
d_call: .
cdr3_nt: TGCAGTGTCGGAGGGGGGAGGGCGGGTAATGAGCAGTTCTTC
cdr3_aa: CSVGGGRAGNEQFF

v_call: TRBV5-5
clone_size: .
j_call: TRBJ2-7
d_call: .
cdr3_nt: TGTGCCAGCAGCTTAGGCCTAGTTTCTTTCTACGAGCAGTACTTC
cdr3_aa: CASSLGLVSFYEQYF

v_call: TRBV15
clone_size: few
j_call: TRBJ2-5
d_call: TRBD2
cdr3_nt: TGTGCCACCAGCTTATTCCCGGGACTAGCGGGTAATGAGCAGTACTTC
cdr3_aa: CATSLFPGLAGNEQYF

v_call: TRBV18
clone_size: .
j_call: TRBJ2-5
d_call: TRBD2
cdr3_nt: TGTGCCCGCTCACCACCGAAGTCCAGCGGGAGTGCGGAGACCCAGTACTTC
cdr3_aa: CARSPPKSSGSAETQYF

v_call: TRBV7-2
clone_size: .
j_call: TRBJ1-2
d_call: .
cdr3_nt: TGTGCCAGCAGCTTAGTTACGGCCGGGAAGGATGGCTACACCTTC
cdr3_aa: CASSLVTAGKDGYTF

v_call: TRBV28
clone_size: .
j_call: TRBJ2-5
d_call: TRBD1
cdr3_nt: TGTGCCAGCACGGACAGGGATCAAGAGACCCAGTACTTC
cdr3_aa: CASTDRDQETQYF

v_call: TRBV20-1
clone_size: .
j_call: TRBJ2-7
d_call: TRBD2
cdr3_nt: TGCAGTGCTCACAAACCCGGGACTAGCGGATTCGGTACCTACGAGCAGTACTTC
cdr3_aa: CSAHKPGTSGFGTYEQYF

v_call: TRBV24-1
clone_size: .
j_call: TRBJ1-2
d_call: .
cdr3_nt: TGTGCCACCAGTGATCGGATGTCTAACTATGGCTACACCTTC
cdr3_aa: CATSDRMSNYGYTF

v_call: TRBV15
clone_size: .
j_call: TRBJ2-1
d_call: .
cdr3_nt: TGTGCCACCAGCTGGAGCGGGCGAGACAATGAGCAGTTCTTC
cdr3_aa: CATSWSGRDNEQFF

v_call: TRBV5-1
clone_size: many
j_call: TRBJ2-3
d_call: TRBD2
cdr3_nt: TGCGCCAGCAGCTTAGTGACTAGCGGAGGCCTTGATACGCAGTATTTT
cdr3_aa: CASSLVTSGGLDTQYF

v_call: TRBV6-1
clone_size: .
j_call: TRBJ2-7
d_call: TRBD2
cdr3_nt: TGTGCCAGCAGTGAGACTAGCGGGAGCGACGAGCAGTACTTC
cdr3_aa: CASSETSGSDEQYF

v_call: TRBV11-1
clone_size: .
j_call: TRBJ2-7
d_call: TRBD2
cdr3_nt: TGTGCCAGCAGCTCGCCGGGAGGCTACGAGCAGTACTTC
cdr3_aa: CASSSPGGYEQYF

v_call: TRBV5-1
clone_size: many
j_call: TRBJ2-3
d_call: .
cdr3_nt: TGCGCCAGCAGCTTGGACGGCAAAGGGACAGATACGCAGTATTTT
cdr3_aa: CASSLDGKGTDTQYF

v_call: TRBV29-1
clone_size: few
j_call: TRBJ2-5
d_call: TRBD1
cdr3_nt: TGCAGCGTTGGAATCGGGACAGGGGGTACCCAAGAGACCCAGTACTTC
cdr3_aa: CSVGIGTGGTQETQYF

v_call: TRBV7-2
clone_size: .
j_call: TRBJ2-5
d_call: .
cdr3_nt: TGTGCCAGCAGCGTAAACGGACGAGAGGAGACCCAGTACTTC
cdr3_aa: CASSVNGREETQYF

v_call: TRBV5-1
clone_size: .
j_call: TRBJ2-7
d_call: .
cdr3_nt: TGCGCCAGCAGCTTGTCTTCGCCTAGCTCCTACAATGAGCAGTACTTC
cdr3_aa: CASSLSSPSSYNEQYF

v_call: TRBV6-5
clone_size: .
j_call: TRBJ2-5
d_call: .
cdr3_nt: TGTGCCAGCAGTTACAGCAGGAGTCCAGAGACCCAGTACTTC
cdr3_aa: CASSYSRSPETQYF

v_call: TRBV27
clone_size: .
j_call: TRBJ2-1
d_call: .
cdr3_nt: TGTGCCAGCAGGAGGATTAATGAGCAGTTCTTC
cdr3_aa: CASRRINEQFF

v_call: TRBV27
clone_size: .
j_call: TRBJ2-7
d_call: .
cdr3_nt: TGTGCCAGCAGTTCCCCCCTTTTCCGCTACGAGCAGTACTTC
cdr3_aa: CASSSPLFRYEQYF

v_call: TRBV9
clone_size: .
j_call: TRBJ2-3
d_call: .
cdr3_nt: TGTGCCAGCAGCGTTAATTCACTAGCCAATACGCAGTATTTT
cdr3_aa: CASSVNSLANTQYF

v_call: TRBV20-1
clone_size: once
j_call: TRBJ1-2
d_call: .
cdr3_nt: TGCAGTGCTAGAGATCATTATAGACCTACGAAATATGGCTACACCTTC
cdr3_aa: CSARDHYRPTKYGYTF

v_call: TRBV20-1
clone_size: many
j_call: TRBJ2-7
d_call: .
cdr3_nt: TGCAGTGCTAGAGCGGGATTCGAGCAGTACTTC
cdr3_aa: CSARAGFEQYF

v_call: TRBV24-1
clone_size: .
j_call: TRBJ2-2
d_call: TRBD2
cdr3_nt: TGTGCCACCGGTGATTGGTCCAGCGGGAGTACTGGGGAGCTGTTTTTT
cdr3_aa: CATGDWSSGSTGELFF

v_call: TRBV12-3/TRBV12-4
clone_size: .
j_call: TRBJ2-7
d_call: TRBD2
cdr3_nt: TGTGCCAGCAGTTCCTGGGGGGGAGAAACCTACGAGCAGTACTTC
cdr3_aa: CASSSWGGETYEQYF

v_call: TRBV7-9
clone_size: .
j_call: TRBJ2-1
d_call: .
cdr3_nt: TGTGCCAGCTGCAACAGGGACTCCTACAATGAGCAGTTCTTC
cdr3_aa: CASCNRDSYNEQFF

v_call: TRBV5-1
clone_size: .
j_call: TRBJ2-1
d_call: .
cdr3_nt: TGCGCCAGCAGCCCGGAGACCCCATTATACAATGAGCAGTTCTTC
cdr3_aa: CASSPETPLYNEQFF

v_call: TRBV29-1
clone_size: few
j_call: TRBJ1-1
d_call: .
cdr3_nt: TGCAGCGTTTACGGAGAGGGCAACACTGAAGCTTTCTTT
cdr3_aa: CSVYGEGNTEAFF

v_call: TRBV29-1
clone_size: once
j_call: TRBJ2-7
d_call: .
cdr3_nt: TGCAGCGTCAAGGACAGCGTCTACGAGCAGTACTTC
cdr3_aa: CSVKDSVYEQYF

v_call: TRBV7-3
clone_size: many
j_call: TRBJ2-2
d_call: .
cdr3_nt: TGTGCCAGCAGCGCCACATTGAACACCGGGGAGCTGTTTTTT
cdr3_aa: CASSATLNTGELFF